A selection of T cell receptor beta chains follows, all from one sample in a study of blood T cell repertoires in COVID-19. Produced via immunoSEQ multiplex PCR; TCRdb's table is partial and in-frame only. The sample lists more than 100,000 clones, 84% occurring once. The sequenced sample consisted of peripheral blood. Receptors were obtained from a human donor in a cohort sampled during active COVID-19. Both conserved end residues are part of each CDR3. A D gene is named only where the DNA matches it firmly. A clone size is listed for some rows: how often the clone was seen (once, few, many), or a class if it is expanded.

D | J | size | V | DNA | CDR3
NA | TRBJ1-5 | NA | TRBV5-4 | TGTGCCAGCAGCTTGGGGGGCGATCAGCCCCAGCATTTT | CASSLGGDQPQHF
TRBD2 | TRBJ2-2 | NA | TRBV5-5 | TGTGCCAGCAGCTTGCGAACCGGGGCTAGCGGGGGAGTGAACACCGGGGAGCTGTTTTTT | CASSLRTGASGGVNTGELFF
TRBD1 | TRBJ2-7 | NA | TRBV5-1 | TGCGCCAGCAGCCGGACAGGGGGCCCCTACGAGCAGTACTTC | CASSRTGGPYEQYF
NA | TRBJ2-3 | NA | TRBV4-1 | TGCGCCAGCAGCCAGCAGGGCACAGATACGCAGTATTTT | CASSQQGTDTQYF
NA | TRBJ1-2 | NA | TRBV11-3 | TGTGCCAGCAGAGACAGTAGCTATGGCTACACCTTC | CASRDSSYGYTF
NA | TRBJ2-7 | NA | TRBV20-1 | TGCAGTACCCGAGCGGGCCACGAGCAGTACTTC | CSTRAGHEQYF
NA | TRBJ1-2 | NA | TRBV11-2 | TGTGCCAGCAGCGCAAACCGGGAGGGTGGCTACACCTTC | CASSANREGGYTF
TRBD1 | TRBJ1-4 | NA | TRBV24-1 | TGTGCCACCAGTGATCCGAATGACAGGGGACTTAATGAAAAACTGTTTTTT | CATSDPNDRGLNEKLFF
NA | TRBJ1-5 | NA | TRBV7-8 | TGTGCCAGCAGCATTGGGGGGGGCATCAATCAGCCCCAGCATTTT | CASSIGGGINQPQHF
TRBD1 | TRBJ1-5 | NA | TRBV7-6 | TGTGCCAGCAGCCTACGGACAGGCTCGGGATATAGCAATCAGCCCCAGCATTTT | CASSLRTGSGYSNQPQHF
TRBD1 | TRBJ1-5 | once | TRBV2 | TGTGCCAGCAGTACCTGGGACAGGAATCAGCCCCAGCATTTT | CASSTWDRNQPQHF
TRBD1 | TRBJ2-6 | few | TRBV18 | TGTGCCAGCTCACCGGGAGGGACAGGGGGCTCTGGGGCCAACGTCCTGACTTTC | CASSPGGTGGSGANVLTF
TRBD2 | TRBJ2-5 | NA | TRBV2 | TGTGCCAGCAGTGTTCTAGCGGGGGCCCAAGAGACCCAGTACTTC | CASSVLAGAQETQYF
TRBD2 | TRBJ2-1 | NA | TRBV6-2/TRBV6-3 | TGTGCCAGCAGTTACTCGAGTAGCGGGGGTCGGTATGAGCAGTTCTTC | CASSYSSSGGRYEQFF
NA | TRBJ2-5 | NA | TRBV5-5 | TGTGCCAGCAGCTTGGTTAGTACGGAGACCCAGTACTTC | CASSLVSTETQYF
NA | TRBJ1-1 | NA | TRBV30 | TGTGCCTGGAGTGTGAGTTTTCAAGCTTTCTTT | CAWSVSFQAFF
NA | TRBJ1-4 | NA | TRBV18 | TGTGCCAGCTCTCCTTTTCAGGGAAATGAAAAACTGTTTTTT | CASSPFQGNEKLFF
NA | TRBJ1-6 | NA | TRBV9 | TGTGCCAGCAGCGTAGACAAAAATTCACCCCTCCACTTT | CASSVDKNSPLHF
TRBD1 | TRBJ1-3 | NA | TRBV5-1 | TGCGCCAGCAGCTTGGGACGGCAGGGGGCGGTGGGAAACACCATATATTTT | CASSLGRQGAVGNTIYF
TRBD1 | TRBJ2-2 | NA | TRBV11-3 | TGTGCCAGCAGCCCCGGCGGCAGGGGGCCTCACATCAACACCGGGGAGCTGTTTTTT | CASSPGGRGPHINTGELFF
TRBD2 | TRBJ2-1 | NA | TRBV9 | TGTGCCAGCAGCACCGGGACTAGCGGGGGGAACAATGAGCAGTTCTTC | CASSTGTSGGNNEQFF
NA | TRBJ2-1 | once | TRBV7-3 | TGTGCCAGCAGCATCCGTCCGGGGGGCCATAGGGATGAGCAGTTCTTC | CASSIRPGGHRDEQFF
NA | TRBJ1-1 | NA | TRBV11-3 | TGTGCCAGCAGCTTAAGAGGGGGTAGTATCAGTAGCACTGAAGCTTTCTTT | CASSLRGGSISSTEAFF
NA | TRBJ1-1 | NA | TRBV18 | TGTGCCAGCTCCCCTTCGCTGGGCGGGGGATCCACTGAAGCTTTCTTT | CASSPSLGGGSTEAFF
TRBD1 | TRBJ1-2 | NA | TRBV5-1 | TGCGCCAGCAGCTTGGGTGCAGGGGGCGCCTATGGCTACACCTTC | CASSLGAGGAYGYTF
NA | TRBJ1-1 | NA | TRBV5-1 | TGCGCCAGTTGGACACAGGGAACGGGTGAAGCTTTCTTT | CASWTQGTGEAFF
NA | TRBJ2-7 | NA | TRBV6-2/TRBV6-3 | TGTGCCAGCAGTTATGTCGGGGGATTTTCCTTCTACGAGCAGTACTTC | CASSYVGGFSFYEQYF
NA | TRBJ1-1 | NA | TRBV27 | TGTGCCAGCAGGCTGGGGGAGGGCCATGAAGCTTTCTTT | CASRLGEGHEAFF
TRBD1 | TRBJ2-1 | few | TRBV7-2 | TGTGCCAGCAGCTTCGGACAGGGGGCCGATGAGCAGTTCTTC | CASSFGQGADEQFF